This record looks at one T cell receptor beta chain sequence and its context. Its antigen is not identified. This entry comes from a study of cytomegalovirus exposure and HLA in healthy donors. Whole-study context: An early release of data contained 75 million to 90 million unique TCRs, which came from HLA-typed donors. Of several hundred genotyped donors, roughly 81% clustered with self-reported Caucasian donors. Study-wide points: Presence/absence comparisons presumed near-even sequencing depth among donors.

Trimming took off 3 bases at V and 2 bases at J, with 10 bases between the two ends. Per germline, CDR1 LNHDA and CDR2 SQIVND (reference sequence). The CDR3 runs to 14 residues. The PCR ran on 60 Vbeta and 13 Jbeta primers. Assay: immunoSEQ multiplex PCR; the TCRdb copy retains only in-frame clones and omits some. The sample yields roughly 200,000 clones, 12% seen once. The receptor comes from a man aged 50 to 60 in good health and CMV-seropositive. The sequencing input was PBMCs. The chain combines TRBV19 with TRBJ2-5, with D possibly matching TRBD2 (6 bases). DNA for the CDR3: TGTGCCAGTAGTATCGGGACTTCTCAAGAGACCCAGTACTTC. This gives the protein CASSIGTSQETQYF.